What follows is one T cell receptor beta chain and its context. Its antigen is not known. This sample stems from a study of cytomegalovirus exposure and HLA in healthy donors. Measured with immunoSEQ multiplex PCR; TCRdb has only the in-frame clones, and not every one. The data hold about 330,000 clones, with roughly 88% observed a single time. Broader study findings: High specificity and sensitivity for cytomegalovirus status were reported for the classifier. Confirmation was obtained in vitro that a few CMV-associated chains are specific for CMV antigens.

The V end lost 4 bases, the J end lost 8 bases, and 8 bases lay between the germline ends. In germline, CDR1 is SGHTA, CDR2 FQGNSA. The CDR3 totals 11 residues. The TCR sequence derives from a woman younger than 35 in good health and CMV-seronegative. The source material was PBMCs. This chain joins TRBV7-2 and TRBJ1-2; D remains unclear. The CDR3 here is CASSSRPGYTF. CDR3 bases: TGTGCCAGCAGCTCGCGCCCCGGCTACACCTTC.